What follows are 5 T cell receptor beta chains derived from one specimen sequenced in a study of cytomegalovirus exposure and HLA in healthy donors. Researchers ran the PCR with 60 Vbeta and 13 Jbeta primers. Sequencing used immunoSEQ multiplex PCR; TCRdb keeps in-frame clones, though not all of them. Among 150,000 to 200,000 clones, about three quarters were seen once, and the ten largest hold 0.95% to 1.4%. The sample taken for sequencing was PBMCs. The receptors here all came from a middle-aged woman in good health and CMV-seronegative.

The chain carries TRBV4-1 and TRBJ1-2, with D perhaps matching TRBD1 (5 bases). Germline V gives CDR1 MGHRA, CDR2 YSYEKL. This CDR3 is 16 amino acids long. V shed 1 base and J shed 1 base, with 13 bases lying between them. CDR3 sequence reads: CASSQGGPGNNYGYTF. CDR3 bases: TGCGCCAGCAGCCAAGGTGGACCAGGGAATAACTATGGCTACACCTTC.

This sequence joins TRBV5-6 and TRBJ2-1; TRBD1 matches 8 bases. Germline lookup yields CDR1 SGHDT and CDR2 YYEEEE. The CDR3 is 16 amino acids. Unmatched junction bases numbered 16, after V lost 5 bases and J lost 9 bases. The CDR3 DNA is TGTGCCAGCAGTAAGGAGGCAACAGGGGGAGCGGGTGAGCAGTTCTTC. Its protein is CASSKEATGGAGEQFF.

The rearrangement joins TRBV30 to TRBJ2-3; 8 nucleotides agree with TRBD2. CDR1 GTSNPN and CDR2 SVGIG come from the germline V gene (reference sequence). V lost 1 base and J lost 5; bases outside the gene matches: 5. CDR3 size: 14 residues. This chain's CDR3 is CAWSAGGAGDTQYF. The CDR3 DNA follows: TGTGCCTGGAGTGCCGGGGGGGCTGGAGATACGCAGTATTTT.

This clone appeared a few times. The chain employs TRBV29-1 and TRBJ2-7, with 8 positions matching TRBD2. Trimming cost V 6 bases and J 4 bases; bases outside gene matches: 8. This CDR3 is built from 13 residues. Germline CDR1 and CDR2: SQVTM and ANQGSEA. The CDR3 coding sequence is TGCAGCGTCCAGACGGGGGGGCTTTACGAGCAGTACTTC. Translating it yields CSVQTGGLYEQYF.

This clone has more than one count but fewer than ten. The V and J genes are TRBV9 and TRBJ2-2, with 9 bases aligning to TRBD1. Germline-derived CDR1 and CDR2 are SGDLS and YYNGEE. The CDR3 extends over 16 amino acids. Trimming removed 0 bases from V and 2 bases from J; junction bases left unmatched: 2. The CDR3 DNA follows: TGTGCCAGCAGCGTAGGGGGACAGGGAAACACCGGGGAGCTGTTTTTT. Protein sequence: CASSVGGQGNTGELFF.